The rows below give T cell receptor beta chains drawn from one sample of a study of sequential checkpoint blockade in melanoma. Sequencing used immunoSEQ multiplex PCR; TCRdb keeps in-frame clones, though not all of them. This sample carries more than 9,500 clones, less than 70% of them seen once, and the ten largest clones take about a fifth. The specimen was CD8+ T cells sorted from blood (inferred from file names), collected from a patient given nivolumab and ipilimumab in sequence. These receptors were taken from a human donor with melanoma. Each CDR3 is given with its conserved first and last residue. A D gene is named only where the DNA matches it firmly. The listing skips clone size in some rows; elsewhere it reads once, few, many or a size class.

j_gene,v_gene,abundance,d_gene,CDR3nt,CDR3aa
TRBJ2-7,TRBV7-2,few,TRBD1,TGTGCCAGCAGCCAAGATACGGACAGGTCCTACGAGCAGTACTTC,CASSQDTDRSYEQYF
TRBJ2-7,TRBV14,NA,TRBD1,TGTGCCAGCAGCCCCCGGGACAGTCCCTACGAGCAGTACTTC,CASSPRDSPYEQYF
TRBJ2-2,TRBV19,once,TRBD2,TGTGCCAGTAGTATCGAACTAGCGGGAGGCCGGGAGAACACCGGGGAGCTGTTTTTT,CASSIELAGGRENTGELFF
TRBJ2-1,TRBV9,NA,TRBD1,TGTGCCAGCAGCGTACTCCCGACAGGGGAGAATGAGCAGTTCTTC,CASSVLPTGENEQFF
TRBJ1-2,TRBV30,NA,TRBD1,TGTGCCGGTACAGGGGGGAACTATGGCTACACCTTC,CAGTGGNYGYTF
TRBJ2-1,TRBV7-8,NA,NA,TGTGCCAGCAGCCCTCGGGTTTACTCCTACAATGAGCAGTTCTTC,CASSPRVYSYNEQFF
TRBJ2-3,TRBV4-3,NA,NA,TGCGCCAGCAGCCCTTACAGAGAGAAGCCGCTAAATACGCAGTATTTT,CASSPYREKPLNTQYF
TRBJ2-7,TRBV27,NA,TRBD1,TGTGCCAGCAGTAATATAGACAGGGGGCCCTACGAGCAGTACTTC,CASSNIDRGPYEQYF
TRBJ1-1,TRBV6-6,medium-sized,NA,TGTGCCAGCAGTCCCCAGGATAGCAGGGGAACCACTGAAGCTTTCTTT,CASSPQDSRGTTEAFF
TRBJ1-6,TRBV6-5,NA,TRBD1,TGTGCCAGCAGTTACGAAGGACAGGGCCTTAATTCACCCCTCCACTTT,CASSYEGQGLNSPLHF
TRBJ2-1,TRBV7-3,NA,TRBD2,TGTGCCAGCAGCTACTCCGGGACTAGCGGTAATGAGCAGTTCTTC,CASSYSGTSGNEQFF
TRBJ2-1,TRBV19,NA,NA,TGTGCCAGTAGTATATCGGCGGGCCGCTACAATGAGCAGTTCTTC,CASSISAGRYNEQFF
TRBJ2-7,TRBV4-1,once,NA,TGCGCCAGCAGCCAAGAGCCAGCAGCCCTAGACGAGCAGTACTTC,CASSQEPAALDEQYF
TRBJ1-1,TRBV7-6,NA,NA,TGTGCCAGCAGCCCCAGGGTTATAAACACTGAAGCTTTCTTT,CASSPRVINTEAFF
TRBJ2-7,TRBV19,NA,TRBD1,TGTGCCAGTAATTGGGAGTCAGGGGGCGAGCAGTACTTC,CASNWESGGEQYF
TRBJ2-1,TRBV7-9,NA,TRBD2,TGTGCCAGCAGCTTAACGGGCGGGGGGGCTGTAGGTGAGCAGTTCTTC,CASSLTGGGAVGEQFF
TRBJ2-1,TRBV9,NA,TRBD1,TGTGCCAGCAGCGTAGATGGGACAGGTCAGTATGAGCAGTTCTTC,CASSVDGTGQYEQFF
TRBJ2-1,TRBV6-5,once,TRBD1,TGTGCCAGCAGTTACTCGACAGGGGGCTACAATGAGCAGTTCTTC,CASSYSTGGYNEQFF
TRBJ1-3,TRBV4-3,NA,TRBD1,TGCGCCAGCAGCCAAGGACAGGGGGCCTCTGGAAACACCATATATTTT,CASSQGQGASGNTIYF
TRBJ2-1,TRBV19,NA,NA,TGTGCCAGTACGGGGTTCCATGAGCAGTTCTTC,CASTGFHEQFF
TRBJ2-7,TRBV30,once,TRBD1,TGTGCCGGGGGGGACAGGGCCTACGAGCAGTACTTC,CAGGDRAYEQYF
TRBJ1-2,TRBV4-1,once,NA,TGCGCCAGCAGCCAAGCGTGGGGAGACTATGGCTACACCTTC,CASSQAWGDYGYTF
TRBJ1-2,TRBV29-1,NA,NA,TGCAGCGCAGAGGACAGTAACTATGGCTACACCTTC,CSAEDSNYGYTF
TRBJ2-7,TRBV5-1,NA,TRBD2,TGCGCCAGCAGCTCCCGGGGAGCGGGAGTAGAAGAGCAGTACTTC,CASSSRGAGVEEQYF
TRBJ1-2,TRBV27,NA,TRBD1,TGTGCCAGCAGTCCAGGGGGCGCGGGCTATGGCTACACCTTC,CASSPGGAGYGYTF
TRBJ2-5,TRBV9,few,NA,TGTGCCAGCAGCTCGGGGGTACGCCAAGAGACCCAGTACTTC,CASSSGVRQETQYF
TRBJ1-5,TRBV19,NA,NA,TGTGCCAGTAGTATACAGGGGCCTCAGCCCCAGCATTTT,CASSIQGPQPQHF
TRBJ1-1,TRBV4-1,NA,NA,TGCGCCAGCAGCCCAGACAAGAACACTGAAGCTTTCTTT,CASSPDKNTEAFF
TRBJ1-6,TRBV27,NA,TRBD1,TGTGCCAGCAGTCCAGACAGGGACTATAATTCACCCCTCCACTTT,CASSPDRDYNSPLHF
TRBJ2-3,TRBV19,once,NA,TGTGCCAGTAGTATGGCCCCGGGGGGCCAGGCAGATACGCAGTATTTT,CASSMAPGGQADTQYF
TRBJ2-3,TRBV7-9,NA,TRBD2,TGTGCCAGCAGCTTAGGTATTAGCGGGGGCACAGATACGCAGTATTTT,CASSLGISGGTDTQYF
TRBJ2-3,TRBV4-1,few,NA,TGCGCCAGCAGCCAAGTCCAGGGGACAGATACGCAGTATTTT,CASSQVQGTDTQYF
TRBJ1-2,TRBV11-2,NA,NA,TGTGCCAGCAGCTTAGGGCAGGGAGGCTATGGCTACACCTTC,CASSLGQGGYGYTF
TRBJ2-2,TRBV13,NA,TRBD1,TGTGCCAGCAGACCACAGGGGACAAACACCGGGGAGCTGTTTTTT,CASRPQGTNTGELFF
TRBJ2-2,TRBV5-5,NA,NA,TGTGCCAGCAGCCAGTCCCCCGGGGAGCTGTTTTTT,CASSQSPGELFF
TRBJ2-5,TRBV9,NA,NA,TGTGCCAGCAGCACTCCGGACAGTAAGATCCAAGAGACCCAGTACTTC,CASSTPDSKIQETQYF
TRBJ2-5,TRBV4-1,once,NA,TGCGCCAGCAGCCACCTCATCAATGGGCAGGAGACCCAGTACTTC,CASSHLINGQETQYF
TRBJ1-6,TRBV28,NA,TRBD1,TGTGCCAGCAGTTGGACAGGGTTGTTGTCACCCCTCCACTTT,CASSWTGLLSPLHF
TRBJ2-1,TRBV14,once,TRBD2,TGTGCCAGCAGCCAAGTGATCGTAGCGGGAGTCTCCTACAATGAGCAGTTCTTC,CASSQVIVAGVSYNEQFF
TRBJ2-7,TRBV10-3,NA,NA,TGTGCCATCAGTGAGACAGGGAGCTCCTACGAGCAGTACTTC,CAISETGSSYEQYF
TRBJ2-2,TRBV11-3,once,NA,TGTGCCAGCAGCTTAGATTCCCTTTCTAGGATGAACACCGGGGAGCTGTTTTTT,CASSLDSLSRMNTGELFF
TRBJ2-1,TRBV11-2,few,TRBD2,TGTGCCAGCAGCTTAATCTTCGGGCTAGCGGGAGGCAATGAGCAGTTCTTC,CASSLIFGLAGGNEQFF
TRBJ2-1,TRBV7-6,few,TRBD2,TGTGCCAGCAGCCTACTAGCGGGGGGGGACGCTGAGCAGTTCTTC,CASSLLAGGDAEQFF
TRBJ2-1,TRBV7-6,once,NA,TGTGCCAGCAGCCCCGTAGCGGAAACCTACAATGAGCAGTTCTTC,CASSPVAETYNEQFF
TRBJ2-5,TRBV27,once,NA,TGTGCCAGCAGTGTCTCTTTCGGGGGGACCCAGTACTTC,CASSVSFGGTQYF
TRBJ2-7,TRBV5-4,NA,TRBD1,TGTGCCAGCAGCTCCGGGACAGGGAGTATTTACGAGCAGTACTTC,CASSSGTGSIYEQYF
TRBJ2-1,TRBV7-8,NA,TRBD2,TGTGCCAGCAGCTTAACGGGCGGGGGGGCTGTAGGTGAGCAGTTCTTC,CASSLTGGGAVGEQFF